The entry that follows covers one T cell receptor (beta chain) sequence. Its specificity is unknown. This sample was included in a study of monozygotic twins with inflammatory bowel disease. UMIs that included a 6-nucleotide sample barcode were added by template switching, which took place during cDNA synthesis. TCRdb re-called the 5' RACE reads and shows each CDR3 protein once, DNA omitted. The ten most abundant clones cover approximately 1.6% of a sample with about 210,000 distinct CDR3 sequences. Germline V gene lookup returns CDR1 SEHNR and CDR2 FQNEAQ (reference sequence). The CDR3 contains 14 residues. Whole-study results and caveats: Repertoires of patients may have been made more variable by differing immunosuppressive treatments.

The sequencing input was blood. The V call is TRBV7-9, the J call TRBJ1-1; the D call from TCRdb, TRBD1, cannot be confirmed without DNA. The TCR originated in a human donor with ulcerative colitis or Crohn's disease, or a healthy co-twin of an affected twin (not recorded which). The CDR3 reads CASSDVRGDTEAFF.